This TCR beta chain comes out of a study of blood T cell repertoires in COVID-19. The wider study: The United States, Italy and Spain were the sources of the acute and convalescent COVID-19 samples.

Authors' analysis steps: Nucleated cell counts were estimated from reference gene primer amplification. Sequencing used immunoSEQ multiplex PCR; TCRdb keeps in-frame clones, though not all of them. D and trimming come from the DNA, and the V and J calls and clone size come from that table. The sample gives about 50,000 clones, around 90% of which show up once; approximately 28% is in the top ten. This TCR derives from an elderly woman with acute or convalescent COVID-19. The sample comprised peripheral blood.

The CDR3 nucleotides read TGTGCCAGCAGCAAAGGACAGATCCCTGGGCAGCCCCAGCATTTT. Amino acid sequence: CASSKGQIPGQPQHF. The rearrangement uses TRBV3-1 (or the pseudogene TRBV3-2) and TRBJ1-5, with a possible D match to TRBD1 (6 bases). The CDR3 sequence is 15 residues long. The germline V gene has CDR1 LGHDT and CDR2 YNNKEL (reference sequence). The V end was cut by 5 bases, the J end by 7 bases, with 18 bases between.